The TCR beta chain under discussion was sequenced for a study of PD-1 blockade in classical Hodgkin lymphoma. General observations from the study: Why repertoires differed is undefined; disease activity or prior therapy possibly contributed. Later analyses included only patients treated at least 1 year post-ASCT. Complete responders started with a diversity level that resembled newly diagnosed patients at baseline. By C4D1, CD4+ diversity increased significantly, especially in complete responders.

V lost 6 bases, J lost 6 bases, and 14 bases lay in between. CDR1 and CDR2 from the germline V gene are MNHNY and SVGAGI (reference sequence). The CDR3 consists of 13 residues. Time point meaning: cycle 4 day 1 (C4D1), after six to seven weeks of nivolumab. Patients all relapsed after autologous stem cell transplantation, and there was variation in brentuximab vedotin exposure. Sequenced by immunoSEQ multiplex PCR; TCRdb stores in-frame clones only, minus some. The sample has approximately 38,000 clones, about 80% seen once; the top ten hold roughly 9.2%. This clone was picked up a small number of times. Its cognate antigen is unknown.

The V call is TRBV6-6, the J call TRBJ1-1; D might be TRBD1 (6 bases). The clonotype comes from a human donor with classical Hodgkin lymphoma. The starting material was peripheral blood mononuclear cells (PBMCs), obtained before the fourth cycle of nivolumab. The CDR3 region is CASSSRGGAEAFF. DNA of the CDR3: TGTGCCAGCAGCTCCAGGGGTGGCGCTGAAGCTTTCTTT.